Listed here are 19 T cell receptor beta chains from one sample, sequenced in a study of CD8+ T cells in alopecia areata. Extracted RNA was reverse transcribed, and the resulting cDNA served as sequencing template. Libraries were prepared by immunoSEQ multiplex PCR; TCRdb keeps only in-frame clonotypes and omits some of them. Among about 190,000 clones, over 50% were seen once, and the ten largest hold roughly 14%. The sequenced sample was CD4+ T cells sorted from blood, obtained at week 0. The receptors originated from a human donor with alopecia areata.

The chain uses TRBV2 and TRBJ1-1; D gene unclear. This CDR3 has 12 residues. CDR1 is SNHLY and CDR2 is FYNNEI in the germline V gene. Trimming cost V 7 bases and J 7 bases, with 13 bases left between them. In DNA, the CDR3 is TGTGCCAGCAATCGAAAGAAGGTTGAAGCTTTCTTT. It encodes CASNRKKVEAFF. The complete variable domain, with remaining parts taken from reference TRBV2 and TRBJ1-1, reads EPEVTQTPSHQVTQMGQEVILRCVPISNHLYFYWYRQILGQKVEFLVSFYNNEISEKSEIFDDQFSVERPDGSNFTLKIRSTKLEDSAMYFCASNRKKVEAFFGQGTRLTVV.

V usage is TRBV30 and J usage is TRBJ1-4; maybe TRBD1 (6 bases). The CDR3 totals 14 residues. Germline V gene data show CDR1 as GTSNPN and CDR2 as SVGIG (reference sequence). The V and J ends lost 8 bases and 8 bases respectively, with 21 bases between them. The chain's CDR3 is CAGLQGGREEKLFF. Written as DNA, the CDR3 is TGTGCCGGCCTACAGGGCGGTCGTGAAGAAAAACTGTTTTTT.

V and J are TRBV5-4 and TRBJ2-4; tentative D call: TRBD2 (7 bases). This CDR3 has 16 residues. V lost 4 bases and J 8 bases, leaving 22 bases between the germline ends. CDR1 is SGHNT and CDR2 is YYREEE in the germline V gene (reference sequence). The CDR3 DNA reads TGTGCCAGCAGCCCCGCGGGGAGGGAGCCAGGGGACATTCAGTACTTC. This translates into CASSPAGREPGDIQYF.

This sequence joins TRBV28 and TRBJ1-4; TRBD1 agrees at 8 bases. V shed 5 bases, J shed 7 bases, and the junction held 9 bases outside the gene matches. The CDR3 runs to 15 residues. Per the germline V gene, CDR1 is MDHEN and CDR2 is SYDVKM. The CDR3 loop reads CASSNFGQGGEKLFF. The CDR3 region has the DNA TGTGCCAGCAGTAACTTTGGACAGGGAGGTGAAAAACTGTTTTTT.

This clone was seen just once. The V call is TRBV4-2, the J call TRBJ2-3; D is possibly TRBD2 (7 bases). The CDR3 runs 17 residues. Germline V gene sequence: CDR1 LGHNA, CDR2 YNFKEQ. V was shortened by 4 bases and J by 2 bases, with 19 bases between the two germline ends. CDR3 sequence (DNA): TGTGCCAGCAGCCTCAAAAGGGGGGGAAGGGACACAGATACGCAGTATTTT. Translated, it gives CASSLKRGGRDTDTQYF.

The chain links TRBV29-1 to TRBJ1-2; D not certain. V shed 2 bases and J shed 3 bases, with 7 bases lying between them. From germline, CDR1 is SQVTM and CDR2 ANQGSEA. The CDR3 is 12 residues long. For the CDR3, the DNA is TGCAGCGTTGAATCGATGCACTATGGCTACACCTTC. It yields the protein CSVESMHYGYTF.

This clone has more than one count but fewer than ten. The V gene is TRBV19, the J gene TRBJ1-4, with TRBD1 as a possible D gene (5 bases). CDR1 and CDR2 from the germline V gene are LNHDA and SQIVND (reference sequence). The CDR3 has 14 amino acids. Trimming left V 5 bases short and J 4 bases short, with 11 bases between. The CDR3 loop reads CASSWGRSNEKLFF. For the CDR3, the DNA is TGTGCCAGTAGTTGGGGCAGGAGTAATGAAAAACTGTTTTTT.

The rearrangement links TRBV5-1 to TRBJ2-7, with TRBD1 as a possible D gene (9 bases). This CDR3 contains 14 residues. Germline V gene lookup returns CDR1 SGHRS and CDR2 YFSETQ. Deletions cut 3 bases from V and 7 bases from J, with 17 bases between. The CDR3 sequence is CASSSTGGLGEQYF. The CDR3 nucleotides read TGCGCCAGCAGCTCGACAGGGGGACTAGGGGAGCAGTACTTC.

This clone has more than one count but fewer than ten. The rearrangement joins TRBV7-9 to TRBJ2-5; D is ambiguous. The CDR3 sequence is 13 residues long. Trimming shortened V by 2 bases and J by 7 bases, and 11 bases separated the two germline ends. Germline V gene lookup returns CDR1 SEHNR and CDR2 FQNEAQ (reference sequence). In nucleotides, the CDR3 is TGTGCCAGCAGCTTACTCTCCAGCCCGACCCAGTACTTC. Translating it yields CASSLLSSPTQYF.

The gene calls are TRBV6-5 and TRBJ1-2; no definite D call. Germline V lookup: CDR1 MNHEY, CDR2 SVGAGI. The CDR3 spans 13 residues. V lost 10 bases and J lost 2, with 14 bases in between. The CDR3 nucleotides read TGTGCCACCAACGGGAAGCTGAACTATGGCTACACCTTC. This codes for CATNGKLNYGYTF.

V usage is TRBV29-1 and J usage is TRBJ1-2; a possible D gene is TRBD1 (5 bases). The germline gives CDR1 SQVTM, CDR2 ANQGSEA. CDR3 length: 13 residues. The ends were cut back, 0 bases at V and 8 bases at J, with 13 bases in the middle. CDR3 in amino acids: CSVEDRERVGYTF. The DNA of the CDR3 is TGCAGCGTTGAAGACAGGGAGCGGGTGGGCTACACCTTC. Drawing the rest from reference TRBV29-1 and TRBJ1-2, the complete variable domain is SAVISQKPSRDICQRGTSLTIQCQVDSQVTMMFWYRQQPGQSLTLIATANQGSEATYESGFVIDKFPISRPNLTFSTLTVSNMSPEDSSIYLCSVEDRERVGYTFGSGTRLTVV.

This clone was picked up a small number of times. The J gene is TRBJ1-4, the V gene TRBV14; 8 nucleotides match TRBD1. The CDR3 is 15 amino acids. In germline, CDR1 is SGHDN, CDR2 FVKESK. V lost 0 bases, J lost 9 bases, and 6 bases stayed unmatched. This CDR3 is CASSQEQGAAKKLFF. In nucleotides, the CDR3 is TGTGCCAGCAGCCAAGAGCAGGGGGCGGCTAAAAAACTGTTTTTT.

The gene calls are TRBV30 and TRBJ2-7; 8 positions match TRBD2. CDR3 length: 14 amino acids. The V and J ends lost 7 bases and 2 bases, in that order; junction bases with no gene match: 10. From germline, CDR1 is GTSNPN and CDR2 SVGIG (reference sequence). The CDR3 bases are TGTGCCTCCCATTCAGCGGGGGCCGCCTACGAGCAGTACTTC. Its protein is CASHSAGAAYEQYF. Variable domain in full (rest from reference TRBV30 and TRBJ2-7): SQTIHQWPATLVQPVGSPLSLECTVEGTSNPNLYWYRQAAGRGLQLLFYSVGIGQISSEVPQNLSASRPQDRQFILSSKKLLLSDSGFYLCASHSAGAAYEQYFGPGTRLTVT.

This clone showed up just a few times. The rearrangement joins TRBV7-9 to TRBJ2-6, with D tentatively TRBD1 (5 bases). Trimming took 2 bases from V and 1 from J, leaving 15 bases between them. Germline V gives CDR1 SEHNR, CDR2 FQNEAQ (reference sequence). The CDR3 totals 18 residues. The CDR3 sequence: CASSLYWGRGSGANVLTF. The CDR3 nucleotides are TGTGCCAGCAGCTTATATTGGGGCAGAGGATCTGGGGCCAACGTCCTGACTTTC.

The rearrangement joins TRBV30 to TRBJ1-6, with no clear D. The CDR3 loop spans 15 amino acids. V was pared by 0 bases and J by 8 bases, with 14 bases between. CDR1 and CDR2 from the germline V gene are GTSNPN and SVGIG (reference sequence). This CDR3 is CAWSVRPRPDSPLHF. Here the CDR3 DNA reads TGTGCCTGGAGTGTACGACCCCGACCAGATTCACCCCTCCACTTT.

CDR3: CSVGDGRYTDTQYF. DNA for the CDR3: TGCAGCGTTGGGGACGGAAGATACACAGATACGCAGTATTTT. The rearrangement uses TRBV29-1 and TRBJ2-3; D may correspond to TRBD1 or TRBD2 (5 bases each). The V gene's germline CDR1 is SQVTM and CDR2 ANQGSEA. The CDR3 covers 14 residues. V gave up 4 bases and J gave up 2 bases, with 13 bases separating them.

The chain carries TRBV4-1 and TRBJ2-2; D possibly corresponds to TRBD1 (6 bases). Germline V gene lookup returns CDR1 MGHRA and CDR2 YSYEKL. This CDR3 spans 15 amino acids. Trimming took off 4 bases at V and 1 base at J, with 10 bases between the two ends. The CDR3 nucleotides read TGCGCCAGCAGCCCGGACAGACTGAACACCGGGGAGCTGTTTTTT. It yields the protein CASSPDRLNTGELFF.

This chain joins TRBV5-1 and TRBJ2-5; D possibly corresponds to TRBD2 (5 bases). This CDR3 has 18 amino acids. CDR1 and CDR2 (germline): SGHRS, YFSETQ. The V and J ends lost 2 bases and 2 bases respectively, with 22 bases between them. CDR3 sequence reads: CASSFRILGSGGQETQYF. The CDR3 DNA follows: TGCGCCAGCAGCTTCCGGATCCTTGGCAGCGGAGGACAAGAGACCCAGTACTTC. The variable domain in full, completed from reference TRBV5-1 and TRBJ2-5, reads KAGVTQTPRYLIKTRGQQVTLSCSPISGHRSVSWYQQTPGQGLQFLFEYFSETQRNKGNFPGRFSGRQFSNSRSEMNVSTLELGDSALYLCASSFRILGSGGQETQYFGPGTRLLVL.

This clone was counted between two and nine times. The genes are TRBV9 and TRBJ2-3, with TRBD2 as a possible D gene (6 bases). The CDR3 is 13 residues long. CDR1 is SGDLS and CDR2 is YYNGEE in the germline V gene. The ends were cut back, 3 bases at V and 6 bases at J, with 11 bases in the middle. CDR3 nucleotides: TGTGCCAGCAGCGAGTGGAGCGGGGATACGCAGTATTTT. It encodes CASSEWSGDTQYF. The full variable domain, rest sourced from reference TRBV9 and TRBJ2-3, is DSGVTQTPKHLITATGQRVTLRCSPRSGDLSVYWYQQSLDQGLQFLIQYYNGEERAKGNILERFSAQQFPDLHSELNLSSLELGDSALYFCASSEWSGDTQYFGPGTRLTVL.